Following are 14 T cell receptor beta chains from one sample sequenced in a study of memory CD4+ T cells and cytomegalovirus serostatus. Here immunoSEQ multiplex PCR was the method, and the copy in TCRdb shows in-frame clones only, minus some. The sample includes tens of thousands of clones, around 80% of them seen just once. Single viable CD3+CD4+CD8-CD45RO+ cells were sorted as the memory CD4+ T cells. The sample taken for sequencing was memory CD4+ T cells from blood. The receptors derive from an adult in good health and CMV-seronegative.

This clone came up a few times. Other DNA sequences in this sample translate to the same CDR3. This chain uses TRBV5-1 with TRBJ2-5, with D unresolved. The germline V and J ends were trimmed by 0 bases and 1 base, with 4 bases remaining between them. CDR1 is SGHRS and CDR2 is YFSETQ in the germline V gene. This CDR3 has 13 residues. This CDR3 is CASSLATQETQYF. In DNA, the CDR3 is TGCGCCAGCAGCTTGGCCACCCAAGAGACCCAGTACTTC.

CDR3 DNA sequence: TGCGCCAGCAGCCAAGCGGGGAGCGTGCAAGAGACCCAGTACTTC. It yields the protein CASSQAGSVQETQYF. V is TRBV4-1 and J is TRBJ2-5, with D possibly TRBD2 on 5 matching bases. The CDR3 extends over 15 amino acids. CDR1 is MGHRA and CDR2 is YSYEKL in the germline V gene. V shed 1 base and J shed 2 bases, with 11 bases lying between them.

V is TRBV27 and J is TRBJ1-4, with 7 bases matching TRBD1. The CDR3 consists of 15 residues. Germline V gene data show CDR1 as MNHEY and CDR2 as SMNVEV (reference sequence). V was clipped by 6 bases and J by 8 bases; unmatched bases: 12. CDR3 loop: CASSRTGHYPEKLFF. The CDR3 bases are TGTGCCAGCAGCCGGACAGGACATTACCCCGAAAAACTGTTTTTT.

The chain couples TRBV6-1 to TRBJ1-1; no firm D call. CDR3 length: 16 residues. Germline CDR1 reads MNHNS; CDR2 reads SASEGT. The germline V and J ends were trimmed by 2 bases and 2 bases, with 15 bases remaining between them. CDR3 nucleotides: TGTGCCAGCAGTGAAAGGGAGGGCGGTAAAAACACTGAAGCTTTCTTT. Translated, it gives CASSEREGGKNTEAFF.

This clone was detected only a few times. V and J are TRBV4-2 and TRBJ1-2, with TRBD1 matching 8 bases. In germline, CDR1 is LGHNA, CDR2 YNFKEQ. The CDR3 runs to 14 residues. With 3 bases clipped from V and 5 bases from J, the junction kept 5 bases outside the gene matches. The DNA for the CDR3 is TGTGCCAGCAGCCATGAGACAGGGGTTTATGGCTACACCTTC. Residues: CASSHETGVYGYTF.

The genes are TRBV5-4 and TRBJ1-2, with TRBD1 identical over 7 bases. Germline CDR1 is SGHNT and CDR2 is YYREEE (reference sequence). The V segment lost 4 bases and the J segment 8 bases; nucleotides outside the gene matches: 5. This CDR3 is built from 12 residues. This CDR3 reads CASSLDRVGYTF. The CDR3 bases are TGTGCCAGCAGCCTAGACAGGGTCGGCTACACCTTC.

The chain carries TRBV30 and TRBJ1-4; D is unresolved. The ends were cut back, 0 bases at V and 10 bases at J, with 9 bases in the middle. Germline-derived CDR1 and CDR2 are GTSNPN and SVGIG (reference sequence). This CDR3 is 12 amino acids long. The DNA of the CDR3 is TGTGCCTGGAGTGTAGGGCGGGGAAAACTGTTTTTT. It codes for CAWSVGRGKLFF.

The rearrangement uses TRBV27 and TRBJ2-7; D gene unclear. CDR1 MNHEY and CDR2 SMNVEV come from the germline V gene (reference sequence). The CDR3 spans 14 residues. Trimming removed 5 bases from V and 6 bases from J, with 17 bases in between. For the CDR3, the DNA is TGTGCCAGCAGTCAGACCGGCGGAGTTCCCGAGCAGTACTTC. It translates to CASSQTGGVPEQYF.

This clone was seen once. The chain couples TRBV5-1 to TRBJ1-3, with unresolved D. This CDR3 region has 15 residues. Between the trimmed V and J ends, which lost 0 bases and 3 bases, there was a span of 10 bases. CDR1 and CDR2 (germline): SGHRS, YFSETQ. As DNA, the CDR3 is TGCGCCAGCAGCTTGGAGAGCACCAATGGAAACACCATATATTTT. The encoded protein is CASSLESTNGNTIYF.

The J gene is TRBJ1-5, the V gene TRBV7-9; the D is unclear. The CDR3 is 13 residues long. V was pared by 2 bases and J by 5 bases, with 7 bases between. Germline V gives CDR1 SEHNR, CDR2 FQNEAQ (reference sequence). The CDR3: CASSLFPDQPQHF. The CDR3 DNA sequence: TGTGCCAGCAGCTTATTCCCCGATCAGCCCCAGCATTTT.

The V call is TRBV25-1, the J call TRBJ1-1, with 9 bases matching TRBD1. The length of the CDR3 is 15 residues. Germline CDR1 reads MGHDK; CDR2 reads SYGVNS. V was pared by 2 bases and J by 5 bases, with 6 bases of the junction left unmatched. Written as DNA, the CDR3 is TGTGCCAGCAGTGAACCGGACAGGGGAGGTACTGAAGCTTTCTTT. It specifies CASSEPDRGGTEAFF.

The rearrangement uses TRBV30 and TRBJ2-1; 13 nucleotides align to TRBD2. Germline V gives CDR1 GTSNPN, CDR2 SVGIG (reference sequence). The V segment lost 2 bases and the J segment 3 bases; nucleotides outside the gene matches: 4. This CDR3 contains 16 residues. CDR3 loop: CAWSPGLAGFYNEQFF. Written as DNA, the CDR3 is TGTGCCTGGAGTCCGGGACTAGCGGGATTCTACAATGAGCAGTTCTTC.

The DNA of the CDR3 is TGTGCCAGCAGCCAAGCTCTAGCGGATACCTACGAGCAGTACTTC. It translates to CASSQALADTYEQYF. The chain employs TRBV14 and TRBJ2-7; TRBD2 agrees at 7 bases. CDR3 length equals 15 residues. Per the germline V gene, CDR1 is SGHDN and CDR2 is FVKESK. J lost 2 bases, V lost 1 base, and 5 bases had no gene match.

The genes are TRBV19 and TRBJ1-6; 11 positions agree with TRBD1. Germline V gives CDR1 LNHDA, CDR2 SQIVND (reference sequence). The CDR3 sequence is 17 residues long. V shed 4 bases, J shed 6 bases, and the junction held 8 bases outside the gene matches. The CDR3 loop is CASSTPPGTGGNSPLHF. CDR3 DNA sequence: TGTGCCAGTAGTACTCCACCTGGGACAGGGGGTAATTCACCCCTCCACTTT.